Sequencing of this T cell receptor beta chain was carried out in a study of graft-versus-host responses after intestinal transplantation. Overall study results and limits: Allografts from individuals with graft-donor T cell macrochimerism displayed high graft-versus-host to host-versus-graft clonal ratios.

The CDR3 is made up of 15 amino acids. Trimming took 2 bases from V and 6 from J; bases not matched to a gene: 5. The germline gives CDR1 SNHLY, CDR2 FYNNEI. Only in-frame clones appear in the TCRdb table, and some are missing; sequencing was by immunoSEQ multiplex PCR. The sample contains fewer than 4,500 clones, 85% to 95% of which appear only once. In the case of this clone: Its antigen is as yet unknown.

The rearrangement uses TRBV2 and TRBJ2-3; 10 bases map to TRBD2. The sequence derives from a human patient who received an intestinal transplant, so some T cells may come from the graft donor. This specimen was PBMCs, taken 11 days after intestinal transplantation. CDR3 residues: CASSERASGSDTQYF. Written as DNA, the CDR3 is TGTGCCAGCAGTGAAAGGGCTAGCGGGAGCGATACGCAGTATTTT.